Below are 26 T cell receptor beta chains sequenced from a single sample in a study of T cell clonality in common variable immunodeficiency. Produced via immunoSEQ multiplex PCR; TCRdb's table is partial and in-frame only. Altogether some 45,000 clones were found in the sample, and no singletons occur. The sequencing input was peripheral blood mononuclear cells. The receptors shown here come from a person aged 18 to 75 in good health.

This clone has ten or more counts. The read ends 3 residues before the CDR3 terminus; that terminus is restored from the germline J gene. The rearrangement uses TRBV7-9 and TRBJ1-1, with D hard to call. The CDR3 consists of 13 residues. Germline assignment: CDR1 SEHNR and CDR2 FQNEAQ (reference sequence). Trimming shortened V by 5 bases and J by 3 bases, and 10 bases separated the two germline ends. The covered CDR3 bases are TGTGCCAGCAGCCGCGGTTGGGACACTGAA. Its protein product is CASSRGWDTE. The whole CDR3 is CASSRGWDTEAFF.

This clone was detected ten times or more. The read ends 3 residues before the CDR3 terminus; that terminus is restored from the germline J gene. This sequence joins TRBV20-1 and TRBJ1-5; no reliable D call. The germline V gene has CDR1 DFQATT and CDR2 SNEGSKA (reference sequence). Trimming cost V 6 bases and J 1 base, with 7 bases left between them. The CDR3 is 12 amino acids. This CDR3 is CSAQISNQPQHF. CDR3 DNA, as far as it was read: TGCAGTGCCCAGATCAGCAATCAGCCC.

There are many counts of this clone. CDR3 in amino acids: CSAGPAYNEQFF. CDR3 DNA, as far as it was read: TGCAGCGCTGGGCCCGCCTACAATGAG. The chain couples TRBV29-1 to TRBJ2-1; no definite D call. The CDR3 extends 3 residues past the end of the read, so its final part is completed from the germline J gene. The V and J ends lost 7 bases and 2 bases respectively, with 9 bases between them. Germline V gene sequence: CDR1 SQVTM, CDR2 ANQGSEA. There are 12 residues in the CDR3.

This clone occurred many times. A far larger clone is one base from this, pointing to a likely read error. The read comes to an end 3 residues before the CDR3 does, leaving the germline J gene to fill in the end. V gene TRBV6-2 or TRBV6-3 combines with J gene TRBJ2-3; 10 positions agree with TRBD2. Germline loops: CDR1 MNHEY, CDR2 SVGEGT. This CDR3 has 15 amino acids. CDR3 loop: CVSQTSGDRTDTQYF. The part of the CDR3 DNA that was read is TGTGTCAGCCAAACTAGCGGGGACCGCACAGATACG.

This clone was observed many times. The read halts 3 residues ahead of the CDR3 end, with the missing end drawn from the germline J gene. V gene TRBV19 combines with J gene TRBJ2-1; TRBD1 agrees at 7 bases. The junction had 6 bases not matched to a gene; V was cut back by 5 bases and J by 8 bases. The CDR3 is 13 residues long. Germline V gene sequence: CDR1 LNHDA, CDR2 SQIVND (reference sequence). The CDR3 here is CASSSTGRYEQFF. The sequenced part of the CDR3 DNA is TGTGCCAGTAGTTCGACAGGGAGATATGAG.

Worth noting for this clone: The CDR3 end falls 3 residues outside the read, so it is completed with the germline J gene. V usage is TRBV16 and J usage is TRBJ2-5, with TRBD1 as a possible D gene (5 bases). Germline V CDR1 and CDR2: KGHSY, FQNENV. The length of the CDR3 is 15 residues. Trimming stripped 2 bases from V and 0 bases from J, with 10 bases between. Incomplete CDR3 DNA: TGTGCCAGCAGCCAAACTCAGGGTCACCAAGAGACC. Amino acids: CASSQTQGHQET. The whole CDR3 sequence reads CASSQTQGHQETQYF.

This clone was recorded many times. The CDR3 sequence: CSAPPDRAYGYTF. The part of the CDR3 DNA that was read is TGCAGTGCTCCCCCGGACAGGGCGTATGGC. The chain couples TRBV20-1 to TRBJ1-2; 8 positions match TRBD1. The read finishes 3 residues shy of the CDR3 end, and the germline J gene is used to complete it. The CDR3 sequence is 13 residues long. J was trimmed by 5 bases and V by 5 bases; bases with no gene match: 7. Germline V gene data show CDR1 as DFQATT and CDR2 as SNEGSKA (reference sequence).

The sample holds many counts of this clone. The read halts 3 residues ahead of the CDR3 end, with the missing end drawn from the germline J gene. The V gene is TRBV7-6, the J gene TRBJ2-5; TRBD1 aligns across 7 bases. Germline loops: CDR1 SGHVS, CDR2 FNYEAQ. The CDR3 sequence is 14 residues long. The V segment lost 4 bases and the J segment 3 bases; nucleotides outside the gene matches: 5. The part of the CDR3 DNA that was read is TGTGCCAGCAGCTCTTTAGGACAGGAAGAGACC. Its translation: CASSSLGQEET. Given in full, the CDR3 is CASSSLGQEETQYF.

This clone has more than one count but fewer than ten. The read stops 3 residues short of the end of the CDR3; the missing end is completed from the germline J gene. The rearrangement links TRBV5-3 to TRBJ1-2; D is undetermined. TRBV5-3 is marked as an open reading frame, function uncertain. The V gene lost 6 bases and the J gene lost 3 bases, with 18 bases spanning the gap. The CDR3 runs 15 residues. CDR3 bases read: TGTGCCAGAATCCTACGGGGTAGTGAGGACTATGGC. This encodes CARILRGSEDYG. The complete CDR3 sequence is CARILRGSEDYGYTF.

This clone was seen at least ten times. The CDR3 end is not reached by the read, which stops 3 residues before it; the germline J gene fills it in. The J gene is TRBJ1-1, the V gene TRBV29-1; D is unresolved. V lost 3 bases, J lost 6 bases, and 8 bases lay in between. The CDR3 sequence is 11 residues long. Germline assignment: CDR1 SQVTM and CDR2 ANQGSEA. The covered CDR3 bases are TGCAGCGTTGAGAAGGTCCCTGAA. It specifies CSVEKVPE. The whole CDR3 sequence reads CSVEKVPEAFF.

This clone was seen repeatedly, ten times or more. From the germline J gene comes the end of the CDR3, since the read stops 3 residues before it. The chain has TRBV20-1 and TRBJ1-2, with D possibly being TRBD1 (6 bases). CDR1 and CDR2 from the germline V gene are DFQATT and SNEGSKA (reference sequence). V shed 4 bases and J shed 0 bases, with 15 bases lying between them. The CDR3 contains 15 residues. The CDR3 region is CSAKDSAETNYGYTF. The sequenced part of the CDR3 DNA is TGCAGTGCTAAGGACAGCGCCGAGACTAACTATGGC.

Notes on this clone: One junction end disagrees with the germline gene, perhaps due to a read error. The missing CDR3 end, 3 residues past where the read stops, is filled in from the germline J gene. The same CDR3 also results from other DNA sequences found in this sample. The gene calls are TRBV5-1 and TRBJ1-3, with 7 positions matching TRBD1. Germline V gene sequence: CDR1 SGHRS, CDR2 YFSETQ. The CDR3 consists of 14 residues. CDR3 protein: CASSEQTGSYTIYF. CDR3 DNA (partial): TGCGCCAGCAGCGAACAGACAGGGAGCTACACG. The whole variable domain, remainder taken from reference TRBV5-1 and TRBJ1-3, is KAGVTQTPRYLIKTRGQQVTLSCSPISGHRSVSWYQQTPGQGLQFLFEYFSETQRNKGNFPGRFSGRQFSNSRSEMNVSTLELGDSALYLCASSEQTGSYTIYFGEGSWLTVV.

The table lists this clone with many counts. The sequence runs out 3 residues before the end of the CDR3; the remainder is reconstructed from the germline J gene. V and J are TRBV4-1 and TRBJ1-6; a possible D gene is TRBD1 (6 bases). CDR3 length: 15 amino acids. V was cut by 4 bases and J by 11 bases, with 18 bases left in between. Germline loops: CDR1 MGHRA, CDR2 YSYEKL. CDR3 amino acids: CASSPQGEGRTPLHF. The DNA read from the CDR3 is TGCGCCAGCAGCCCACAGGGAGAGGGCCGGACACCC.

As to this clone: The read comes to an end 3 residues before the CDR3 does, leaving the germline J gene to fill in the end. The chain has TRBV7-6 and TRBJ2-7; D remains ambiguous. This CDR3 spans 15 amino acids. V lost 0 bases, J lost 0 bases, and 9 bases lay in between. Germline loops: CDR1 SGHVS, CDR2 FNYEAQ. The sequenced part of the CDR3 DNA is TGTGCCAGCAGCTTAGCCCCAGGTCTCTCCTACGAG. Protein product: CASSLAPGLSYE. The CDR3 in full is CASSLAPGLSYEQYF.

This clone was picked up many times. Incomplete CDR3 DNA: TGTGCCAGCAGCCCCTGGACAGGGGGGGAGGAAAAG. It codes for CASSPWTGGEEK. In full, the CDR3 reads CASSPWTGGEEKLFF. V gene TRBV7-9 combines with J gene TRBJ2-2; the match to TRBD1 covers 10 bases. The CDR3 goes on 3 residues after the read ends, and that part is filled in from the germline J gene. This CDR3 comprises 15 residues. Germline values: CDR1 SEHNR, CDR2 FQNEAQ (reference sequence).

Ten or more counts support this clone. Read data end 3 residues before the CDR3 end; the end is taken from the germline J gene. V and J are TRBV7-6 and TRBJ2-5; perhaps TRBD1 as D (6 bases). Trimming took off 5 bases at V and 5 bases at J, with 12 bases between the two ends. The CDR3 sequence is 13 residues long. From germline, CDR1 is SGHVS and CDR2 FNYEAQ. CDR3 region: CASSKTGGETQYF. CDR3 DNA (partial): TGTGCCAGCAGCAAGACTGGGGGCGAGACC.

This clone was seen a few times. The sequenced fragment ends 3 residues before the CDR3 boundary, so the rest is inferred from the germline J gene. This rearrangement joins TRBV30 to TRBJ2-1; TRBD1 aligns across 9 bases. The CDR3 has 16 residues. Germline CDR1 reads GTSNPN; CDR2 reads SVGIG (reference sequence). The V gene end was trimmed by 2 bases and the J gene end by 7 bases; junction bases not matched to a gene: 12. The CDR3 here is CAWSPQGQGKWNEQFF. CDR3 DNA, as far as it was read: TGTGCCTGGAGTCCCCAAGGACAGGGGAAGTGGAATGAG.

This clone has at least ten counts. The DNA ends 3 residues before the CDR3 does, and the rest of the CDR3 is filled in from the germline J gene. V gene TRBV20-1 combines with J gene TRBJ2-3, with D perhaps matching TRBD2 (7 bases). Germline-derived CDR1 and CDR2 are DFQATT and SNEGSKA (reference sequence). The germline V and J ends were trimmed by 3 bases and 5 bases, with 15 bases remaining between them. The CDR3 totals 14 residues. The CDR3 spells CSASGQGRGDTQYF. Partial CDR3 DNA: TGCAGTGCTAGCGGGCAGGGGAGGGGAGATACG.

A remark on this clone: The read ends 3 residues shy of where the CDR3 ends; the end is completed using the germline J gene. The genes are TRBV20-1 and TRBJ1-1; D not resolved. The CDR3 totals 12 residues. The germline V gene has CDR1 DFQATT and CDR2 SNEGSKA (reference sequence). The V end was cut by 3 bases, the J end by 1 base, with 6 bases between. The sequenced part of the CDR3 DNA is TGCAGTGCTAGGTGGGCGAACACTGAA. Translation gives CSARWANTE. The complete CDR3 protein is CSARWANTEAFF.

At least ten counts were recorded for this clone. The CDR3 is cut off 3 residues early in the read; its end comes from the germline J gene. The gene calls are TRBV4-1 and TRBJ2-5; 11 bases map to TRBD2. The CDR3 length is 16 residues. J lost 2 bases, V lost 2 bases, and 4 bases had no gene match. Germline V gives CDR1 MGHRA, CDR2 YSYEKL. CDR3 DNA, as far as it was read: TGCGCCAGCAGCCAAAATAGCGGGGGGGAGCAAGAGACC. It codes for CASSQNSGGEQET. The full CDR3 reads CASSQNSGGEQETQYF.

In this sample, this clone turned up a few times. Read coverage stops 3 residues before the CDR3 terminus; the germline J gene supplies the remainder. The chain carries TRBV2 and TRBJ2-7; D call uncertain. This CDR3 region has 14 residues. The V gene's germline CDR1 is SNHLY and CDR2 FYNNEI. The V gene lost 11 bases and the J gene lost 6 bases, with 23 bases spanning the gap. CDR3 DNA, as far as it was read: TGTGCCGCCGGAGATCGGGTAACCGGCGGCGAG. It specifies CAAGDRVTGGE. The full-length CDR3 reads as CAAGDRVTGGEQYF.

Regarding this clone: The read ends 3 residues early relative to the CDR3; the germline J gene fills the gap. Other DNA sequences of this sample code for an identical CDR3. The chain has TRBV5-1 and TRBJ2-7; 12 bases match TRBD2. Per the germline V gene, CDR1 is SGHRS and CDR2 is YFSETQ. This CDR3 is 17 amino acids long. With V trimmed by 1 base and J by 2 bases, 7 bases remained unmatched. The CDR3 here is CASSLSLAGGPTYEQYF. CDR3 DNA, as far as it was read: TGCGCCAGCAGCTTGTCCCTAGCGGGGGGGCCGACCTACGAG.

This clone has ten or more counts. With the read ending 3 residues before the CDR3 end, the germline J gene is used to fill in that end. The V call is TRBV7-8, the J call TRBJ1-1, with 8 bases fitting TRBD1. CDR1 is SGHVS, CDR2 FQNEAQ, per germline. The length of the CDR3 is 16 residues. The junction had 13 bases not matched to a gene; V was cut back by 4 bases and J by 6 bases. CDR3: CASSSTSQGVGPEAFF. The CDR3 bases that were read are TGTGCCAGCAGCTCGACCTCACAGGGGGTGGGTCCTGAA.

In this sample, this clone turned up many times. The read gets to within 3 residues of the CDR3 end, and the germline J gene fills in the rest. This sequence joins TRBV9 and TRBJ2-5, with D perhaps matching TRBD1 (6 bases). The CDR3 covers 14 residues. V was cut by 3 bases and J by 4 bases, with 13 bases left in between. Germline V gene sequence: CDR1 SGDLS, CDR2 YYNGEE. Partial CDR3 DNA: TGTGCCAGCAGCGCCTCGACAGGAGGAGAGACC. Encoded protein: CASSASTGGET. From start to end, the CDR3 is CASSASTGGETQYF.

This clone occurred many times. Read sequence stops 3 residues before the CDR3 end, and the germline J gene provides the missing end. The chain links TRBV30 to TRBJ2-2; D remains ambiguous. Germline V gene data show CDR1 as GTSNPN and CDR2 as SVGIG (reference sequence). Trimming stripped 2 bases from V and 9 bases from J, with 7 bases between. The CDR3 is 11 amino acids. CDR3 sequence: CAWSPTRELFF. The part of the CDR3 DNA that was read is TGTGCCTGGAGTCCTACGAGGGAG. The variable domain in full, with the rest retrieved from reference TRBV30 and TRBJ2-2, is SQTIHQWPATLVQPVGSPLSLECTVEGTSNPNLYWYRQAAGRGLQLLFYSVGIGQISSEVPQNLSASRPQDRQFILSSKKLLLSDSGFYLCAWSPTRELFFGEGSRLTVL.

In its sample, this clone was seen a few times. The read terminates 3 residues ahead of where the CDR3 ends, so the germline J gene completes it. The rearrangement links TRBV11-3 to TRBJ2-4; no definite D call. Germline-derived CDR1 and CDR2 are SGHNT and YENEEA. This CDR3 has 13 residues. The CDR3 sequence: CASSFRHSETQYF. The sequenced part of the CDR3 DNA is TGTGCCAGCAGCTTCCGACATTCCGAGACT.